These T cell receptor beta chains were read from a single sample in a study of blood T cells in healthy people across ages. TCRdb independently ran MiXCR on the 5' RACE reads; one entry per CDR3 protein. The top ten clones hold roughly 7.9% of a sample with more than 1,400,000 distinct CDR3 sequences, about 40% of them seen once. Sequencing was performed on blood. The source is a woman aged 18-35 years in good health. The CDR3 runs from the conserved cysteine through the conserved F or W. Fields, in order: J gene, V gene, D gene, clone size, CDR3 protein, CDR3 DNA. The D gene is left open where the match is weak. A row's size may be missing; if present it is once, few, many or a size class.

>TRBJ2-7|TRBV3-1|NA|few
CASSPDNTYEQYF
TGTGCCAGCAGTCCCGATAACACCTACGAGCAGTACTTC
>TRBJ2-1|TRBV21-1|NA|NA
CAGSATATSGRPKKGQFF
TGTGCCGGCAGCGCCACCGCTACTAGCGGGAGACCCAAAAAAGGGCAGTTCTTC
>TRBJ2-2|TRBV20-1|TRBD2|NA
CSARASGGETGELFF
TGCAGTGCTAGAGCTAGCGGGGGGGAAACCGGGGAGCTGTTTTTT
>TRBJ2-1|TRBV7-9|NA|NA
CASSFVQRAMNNEQFF
TGTGCCAGCAGCTTCGTACAGCGGGCTATGAACAATGAGCAGTTCTTC
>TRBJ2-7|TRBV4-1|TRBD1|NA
CASSQKEGQGAYEQYF
TGCGCCAGCAGCCAGAAGGAGGGACAGGGAGCCTACGAGCAGTACTTC
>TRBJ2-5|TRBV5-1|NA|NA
CASSWGSGPKETQYF
TGCGCCAGCAGCTGGGGGAGCGGGCCAAAAGAGACCCAGTACTTC
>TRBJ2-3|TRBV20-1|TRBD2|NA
CSARAALAGGRGKTQYF
TGCAGTGCTAGGGCCGCACTAGCGGGAGGGAGAGGGAAAACGCAGTATTTT
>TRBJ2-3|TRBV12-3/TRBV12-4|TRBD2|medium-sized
CASSELAGSGTDTQYF
TGTGCCAGCAGTGAGCTAGCGGGAAGCGGCACAGATACGCAGTATTTT
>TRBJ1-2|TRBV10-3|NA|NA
CAISEASGRPYDGYTF
TGTGCCATCAGCGAAGCCTCCGGACGGCCTTACGATGGCTACACCTTC
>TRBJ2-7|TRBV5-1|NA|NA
CASSLAFRDRFSYEQYF
TGCGCCAGCAGCTTGGCCTTCCGAGACAGATTTTCCTACGAGCAGTACTTC
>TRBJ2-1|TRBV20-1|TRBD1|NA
CSAPGTGAGNEQFF
TGCAGTGCTCCCGGGACAGGGGCCGGGAATGAGCAGTTCTTC
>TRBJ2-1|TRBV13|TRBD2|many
CASSQLAGGSNEQFF
TGTGCCAGCAGCCAACTAGCGGGGGGCAGCAATGAGCAGTTCTTC
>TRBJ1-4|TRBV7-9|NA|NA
CASSRQGTAREKLFF
TGTGCCAGCAGTCGGCAGGGGACCGCGAGAGAAAAACTGTTTTTT
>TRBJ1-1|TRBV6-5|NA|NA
CASSVNRAHTEAFF
TGTGCCAGCAGTGTCAACAGGGCGCACACTGAAGCTTTCTTT
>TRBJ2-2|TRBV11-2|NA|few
CASSFYGGTGELFF
TGTGCCAGCAGCTTCTATGGGGGCACCGGGGAGCTGTTTTTT
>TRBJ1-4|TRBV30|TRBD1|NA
CAWNAGTGIEKLFF
TGTGCCTGGAACGCGGGGACAGGGATTGAAAAACTGTTTTTT
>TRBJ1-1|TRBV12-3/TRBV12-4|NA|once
CASSLGGGRTEAFF
TGTGCCAGCAGTTTGGGGGGGGGTCGAACTGAAGCTTTCTTT
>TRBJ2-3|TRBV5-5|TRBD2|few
CASSLSGARTDTQYF
TGTGCCAGCAGCCTTAGCGGGGCTCGCACAGATACGCAGTATTTT
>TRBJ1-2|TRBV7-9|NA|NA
CASSLGSLIANYGYTF
TGTGCCAGCAGCTTAGGGAGCCTCATAGCTAACTATGGCTACACCTTC
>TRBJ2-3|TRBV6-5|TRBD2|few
CASSPGLAGLDTQYF
TGTGCCAGCAGCCCCGGACTAGCTGGGTTGGATACGCAGTATTTT
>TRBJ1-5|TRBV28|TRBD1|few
CASSRGQGDNQPQHF
TGTGCCAGCAGTCGCGGACAGGGTGACAATCAGCCCCAGCATTTT
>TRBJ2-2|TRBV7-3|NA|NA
CASSPEVRRGPETGELFF
TGTGCCAGCAGCCCCGAGGTTAGGCGAGGTCCAGAAACCGGGGAGCTGTTTTTT
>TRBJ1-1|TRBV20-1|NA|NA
CSPTGNTEAFF
TGCAGTCCGACAGGGAACACTGAAGCTTTCTTT
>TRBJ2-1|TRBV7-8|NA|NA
CAGSQLGGEYNEQFF
TGTGCCGGCAGCCAGCTAGGTGGGGAGTACAATGAGCAGTTCTTC
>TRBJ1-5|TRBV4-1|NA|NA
CASSQSWTSNQPQHF
TGCGCCAGCAGCCAGAGTTGGACGAGCAATCAGCCCCAGCATTTT
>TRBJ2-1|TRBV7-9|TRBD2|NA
CASHPGTSGRTYNEQFF
TGTGCCAGCCACCCCGGGACTAGCGGGAGGACCTACAATGAGCAGTTCTTC
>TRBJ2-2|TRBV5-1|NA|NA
CASSLAPGRELFF
TGCGCCAGCAGCTTGGCCCCGGGCCGGGAGCTGTTTTTT
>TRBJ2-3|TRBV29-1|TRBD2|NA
CSVAGTSGRTDTQYF
TGCAGCGTTGCCGGGACTAGCGGTCGCACAGATACGCAGTATTTT
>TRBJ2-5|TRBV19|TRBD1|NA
CASSSRSDRVRETQYF
TGTGCCAGTAGTTCCCGGAGCGACAGGGTTAGAGAGACCCAGTACTTC
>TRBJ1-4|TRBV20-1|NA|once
CSARDPPGRGTTEKLFF
TGCAGTGCTAGAGATCCACCAGGGCGGGGAACTACTGAAAAACTGTTTTTT
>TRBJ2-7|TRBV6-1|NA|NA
CASSSWVDFSYEQYF
TGTGCCAGCAGCTCCTGGGTCGATTTCTCCTACGAGCAGTACTTC
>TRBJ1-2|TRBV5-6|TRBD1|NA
CASSFGQGYGCTF
TGTGCCAGCAGCTTCGGACAGGGCTATGGCTGCACCTTC
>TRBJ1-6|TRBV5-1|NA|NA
CASRWEAGNSPLHF
TGCGCCAGCAGATGGGAAGCCGGTAATTCACCCCTCCACTTT
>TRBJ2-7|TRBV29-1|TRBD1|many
CSAVRDSSYEQYF
TGCAGCGCCGTCCGGGACAGTTCCTACGAGCAGTACTTC
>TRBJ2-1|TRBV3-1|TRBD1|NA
CASSHRAGQGIYNEQFF
TGTGCCAGCAGCCACCGCGCGGGACAGGGGATCTACAATGAGCAGTTCTTC
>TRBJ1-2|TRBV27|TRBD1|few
CASSPRGQGATYGYTF
TGTGCCAGCAGTCCTCGTGGACAGGGGGCCACCTATGGCTACACCTTC
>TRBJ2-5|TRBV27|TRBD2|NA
CASSFSERRGGAEQYF
TGTGCCAGCAGTTTCTCGGAAAGGCGGGGGGGCGCTGAGCAGTACTTC
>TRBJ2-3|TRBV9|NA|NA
CASSEGRKGLSDTQYF
TGTGCCAGCAGCGAGGGCCGGAAGGGGTTATCAGATACGCAGTATTTT
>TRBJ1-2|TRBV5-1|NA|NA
CASSVDGAGGGYTF
TGCGCCAGCAGCGTGGATGGGGCCGGGGGTGGCTACACCTTC
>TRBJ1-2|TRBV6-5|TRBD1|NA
CASSYSRPDRGYGYTF
TGTGCCAGCAGTTACTCGAGACCAGACAGGGGTTATGGCTACACCTTC
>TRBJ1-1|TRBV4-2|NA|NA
CASSALTGKEEAFF
TGTGCCAGCAGCGCACTCACGGGGAAGGAGGAAGCTTTCTTT
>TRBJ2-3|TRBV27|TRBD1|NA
CASRDRGGRTDTQYF
TGTGCCAGCAGAGACAGGGGGGGCCGCACAGATACGCAGTATTTT
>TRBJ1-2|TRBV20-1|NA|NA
CSAWDDGYGYTF
TGCAGTGCTTGGGACGATGGCTATGGCTACACCTTC
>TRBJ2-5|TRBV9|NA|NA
CASSVLADQETQYF
TGTGCCAGCAGCGTCTTGGCAGACCAAGAGACCCAGTACTTC
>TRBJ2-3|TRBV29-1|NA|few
CSGQEGWDTQYF
TGCAGCGGACAGGAAGGTTGGGATACGCAGTATTTT
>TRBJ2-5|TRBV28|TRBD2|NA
CASFPGGGQETQYF
TGTGCCAGCTTCCCCGGGGGGGGCCAAGAGACCCAGTACTTC
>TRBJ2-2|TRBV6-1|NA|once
CASSEAHGAPNTGELFF
TGTGCCAGCAGTGAAGCGCACGGGGCCCCGAACACCGGGGAGCTGTTTTTT
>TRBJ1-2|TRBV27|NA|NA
CASSSSRASWHYGYTF
TGTGCCAGCAGTTCCTCTCGGGCCTCGTGGCACTATGGCTACACCTTC
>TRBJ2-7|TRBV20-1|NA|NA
CSARLQGSYEQYF
TGCAGTGCTAGACTTCAGGGGTCCTACGAGCAGTACTTC
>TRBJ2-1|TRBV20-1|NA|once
CSALQASFGYNEQFF
TGCAGTGCCCTTCAAGCTAGCTTCGGGTACAATGAGCAGTTCTTC
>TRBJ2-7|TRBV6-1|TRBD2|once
CASSEILAGAAGVPEQYF
TGTGCCAGCAGTGAAATTCTAGCGGGGGCCGCTGGGGTCCCCGAGCAGTACTTC
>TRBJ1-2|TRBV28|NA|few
CASSSIDREGLNGYTF
TGTGCCAGCAGTTCTATCGACCGGGAGGGCCTTAATGGCTACACCTTC
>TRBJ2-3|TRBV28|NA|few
CASGRTQYF
TGTGCCAGCGGCCGTACGCAGTATTTT
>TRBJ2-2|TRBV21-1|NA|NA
CASSSRVPGELFF
TGTGCCAGCAGCAGCAGGGTACCCGGGGAGCTGTTTTTT
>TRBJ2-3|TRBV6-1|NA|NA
CASRRGAMYGTDTQYF
TGTGCCAGCAGGAGGGGGGCCATGTACGGCACAGATACGCAGTATTTT